Presented here are 16 T cell receptor beta chains from one specimen sequenced in a study of regulatory T cells in long-lasting Graves disease. According to the study, TCR beta libraries were built with iRepertoire HTBI primers and CDR3-region Arm-PCR. Each CDR3 protein is one row after TCRdb ran MiXCR on the multiplex PCR reads. The table records over 450,000 distinct CDR3 sequences, about 12% of them present only once. Specified time point: newly diagnosed GD, antithyroid drugs for less than 3 months. Generation of the TCR library employed RNA extracted from PBMCs. These data were also filed under a second study, of T cells in Graves' hyperthyroidism and ophthalmopathy.

Specimen: peripheral blood mononuclear cells (PBMCs), collected at new diagnosis, from a patient treated with antithyroid drugs. All receptors come from a woman aged 25 to 39 with Graves disease.

This clonotype was seen a handful of times. At one of its ends the junction is not consistent with the germline gene, which may arise from a read error. CDR3 residues: CASSIAGGADTQYF. The CDR3 DNA follows: TGTGCCAGCAGCATAGCGGGAGGGGCAGATACGCAGTATTTT. This chain uses TRBV7-9 with TRBJ2-3; TRBD2 agrees at 11 bases. The CDR3 extends over 14 amino acids. Germline CDR1 SEHNR, CDR2 FQNEAQ (reference sequence).

This clonotype occurred many times. V gene TRBV6-2 or TRBV6-3 combines with J gene TRBJ2-7; D not resolved. The germline V gene encodes CDR1 MNHEY and CDR2 SVGEGT. With 4 bases removed from V and 9 bases from J, the gap between germline ends came to 13 bases. The CDR3 runs to 12 residues. CDR3 amino acids: CASSLGSPRQYF. CDR3 coding DNA: TGTGCCAGCAGTTTGGGCAGCCCTCGGCAGTACTTC.

The chain is built from TRBV19 and TRBJ2-2; 8 bases fit TRBD2. This CDR3 has 14 amino acids. Losses at the gene ends were 2 bases for V and 6 bases for J; bases not matched to a gene: 2. The germline gives CDR1 LNHDA, CDR2 SQIVND (reference sequence). CDR3 in DNA: TGTGCCAGTAGTATAACGGGAGGGGCCGGGGAGCTGTTTTTT. Translation: CASSITGGAGELFF.

The J gene is TRBJ1-2, the V gene TRBV9, with D maybe TRBD1 (5 bases). Germline V gene lookup returns CDR1 SGDLS and CDR2 YYNGEE. CDR3 length: 12 amino acids. Trimming removed 2 bases from V and 6 bases from J, with 8 bases in between. The CDR3 DNA is TGTGCCAGCAGCGTGGAAGGGGATGGCTACACCTTC. Translation: CASSVEGDGYTF.

This clonotype was seen at least ten times. V and J are TRBV7-2 and TRBJ2-7; 8 positions agree with TRBD2. Trimming cost V 5 bases and J 2 bases; bases outside gene matches: 8. Germline V CDR1 and CDR2: SGHTA, FQGNSA. There are 15 residues in the CDR3. CDR3 sequence reads: CASSEFSGTPYEQYF. The DNA for the CDR3 is TGTGCCAGCAGCGAATTTAGCGGGACCCCCTACGAGCAGTACTTC.

The chain couples TRBV29-1 to TRBJ1-1; 7 nucleotides line up with TRBD1. Germline CDR1 SQVTM, CDR2 ANQGSEA. The CDR3 runs to 13 residues. V shed 7 bases and J 5 bases; nucleotides not matched to a gene: 10. CDR3 sequence (DNA): TGCAGCGCCGAAAGGGGGCCGGGTACTGAAGCTTTCTTT. It is translated as CSAERGPGTEAFF. Using reference TRBV29-1 and TRBJ1-1 for the parts outside the CDR3, the full variable domain is SAVISQKPSRDICQRGTSLTIQCQVDSQVTMMFWYRQQPGQSLTLIATANQGSEATYESGFVIDKFPISRPNLTFSTLTVSNMSPEDSSIYLCSAERGPGTEAFFGQGTRLTVV.

The sample holds many counts of this clonotype. The J gene is TRBJ2-3, the V gene TRBV11-2; 7 positions match TRBD2. Losses at the gene ends were 0 bases for V and 2 bases for J; bases not matched to a gene: 2. From germline, CDR1 is SGHAT and CDR2 FQNNGV. The CDR3 consists of 15 residues. CDR3 nucleotides: TGTGCCAGCAGCTTAGACCGGGACTACACAGATACGCAGTATTTT. This gives the protein CASSLDRDYTDTQYF. The full variable domain, its missing parts supplied by reference TRBV11-2 and TRBJ2-3, is EAGVAQSPRYKIIEKRQSVAFWCNPISGHATLYWYQQILGQGPKLLIQFQNNGVVDDSQLPKDRFSAERLKGVDSTLKIQPAKLEDSAVYLCASSLDRDYTDTQYFGPGTRLTVL.

This clonotype was counted at least ten times. The V gene is TRBV24-1, the J gene TRBJ1-3; 7 bases fit TRBD1. This CDR3 region has 15 residues. Germline V gene lookup returns CDR1 KGHDR and CDR2 SFDVKD. V was clipped by 4 bases and J by 4 bases; unmatched bases: 6. CDR3 in amino acids: CATSDPRDSGNTIYF. The CDR3 DNA reads as TGTGCCACCAGTGACCCCCGGGACAGCGGAAACACCATATATTTT.

The CDR3 nucleotides read TGTGCCAGCAGTGAAAGGGGAGGAACAGATACGCAGTATTTT. It codes for CASSERGGTDTQYF. This chain uses TRBV6-1 with TRBJ2-3, with D possibly matching TRBD2 (6 bases). Between the trimmed V and J ends, which lost 2 bases and 3 bases, there was a span of 9 bases. Germline-derived CDR1 and CDR2 are MNHNS and SASEGT. The CDR3 length is 14 residues.

This clonotype was seen ten or more times. CDR3 region: CASSSGSSQGFF. The CDR3 region has the DNA TGTGCCAGCAGTTCGGGCTCTAGCCAGGGGTTCTTC. This chain uses TRBV11-2 with TRBJ2-1, with D perhaps assigned TRBD1 or TRBD2 (5 bases each). Looked up from germline, CDR1 is SGHAT and CDR2 is FQNNGV. V was shortened by 6 bases and J by 15 bases, with 18 bases between the two germline ends. This CDR3 comprises 12 residues.

The rearrangement joins TRBV11-1 to TRBJ2-3, with D perhaps matching TRBD2 (6 bases). CDR3 size: 15 residues. Germline CDR1 SGHAT, CDR2 FQDESV (reference sequence). V lost 2 bases, J lost 6 bases, and 15 bases lay in between. CDR3 sequence: CASSLSPRGADTQYF. In DNA, the CDR3 is TGTGCCAGCAGCTTATCCCCCCGCGGGGCGGATACGCAGTATTTT.

This clonotype has at least ten counts. The V call is TRBV12-3 or TRBV12-4, the J call TRBJ1-6, with D perhaps TRBD1 (5 bases). V was pared by 5 bases and J by 4 bases, with 12 bases between. The length of the CDR3 is 15 residues. CDR3 region: CASSPRAAYNSPLHF. CDR3 DNA: TGTGCCAGCAGTCCCAGGGCGGCGTATAATTCACCCCTCCACTTT.

This clonotype was observed a few times. The chain has TRBV6-2 or TRBV6-3 and TRBJ2-1; 8 nucleotides agree with TRBD2. The CDR3 has 15 residues. With 8 bases clipped from V and 10 bases from J, the junction kept 16 bases outside the gene matches. Germline assignment: CDR1 MNHEY and CDR2 SVGEGT. CDR3 DNA: TGTGCCAGCGGATCGGCTAGCGGGTACCCAGGGGAGCAGTTCTTC. Translated, it gives CASGSASGYPGEQFF.

This clonotype has at least ten counts. The chain links TRBV2 to TRBJ2-3; D gene unclear. In germline, CDR1 is SNHLY, CDR2 FYNNEI. Trimming left V 7 bases short and J 0 bases short, with 14 bases between. This CDR3 region has 15 residues. The CDR3 nucleotides are TGTGCCAGCACCAGACTTGAGTTCAGCACAGATACGCAGTATTTT. Encoded protein: CASTRLEFSTDTQYF.

This chain connects TRBV5-1 to TRBJ2-7, with unresolved D. Per germline, CDR1 SGHRS and CDR2 YFSETQ. The germline V and J ends were trimmed by 3 bases and 0 bases, with 7 bases remaining between them. The CDR3 sequence is 13 residues long. The CDR3 DNA is TGCGCCAGCAGCTCGTCCTACTCCTACGAGCAGTACTTC. This translates into CASSSSYSYEQYF.

For this clonotype: Compared with germline, one end of the junction differs, possibly owing to a read error. The chain recombines TRBV7-2 with TRBJ1-2, with D hard to call. Germline CDR1 reads SGHTA; CDR2 reads FQGNSA. The CDR3 consists of 13 residues. CDR3 loop: CVSSFGQEYGYTF. CDR3 nucleotide sequence: TGTGTCAGCAGCTTTGGCCAGGAATATGGCTACACCTTC. The complete variable domain, with remaining parts taken from reference TRBV7-2 and TRBJ1-2, reads GAGVSQSPSNKVTEKGKDVELRCDPISGHTALYWYRQSLGQGLEFLIYFQGNSAPDKSGLPSDRFSAERTGGSVSTLTIQRTQQEDSAVYLCVSSFGQEYGYTFGSGTRLTVV.